One and the same sample provided the 19 T cell receptor beta chains below, sequenced in a study of cytomegalovirus exposure and HLA in healthy donors. Measured with immunoSEQ multiplex PCR; TCRdb has only the in-frame clones, and not every one. The data contain some 240,000 clones, more than 75% of them seen just once; the ten biggest clones take up roughly 1.2%. Sequencing was carried out using PBMCs. These receptors were obtained from a woman in her thirties in good health and CMV-seropositive.

The J gene is TRBJ2-1, the V gene TRBV5-1; 8 bases align to TRBD2. Germline lookup yields CDR1 SGHRS and CDR2 YFSETQ. V lost 7 bases, J lost 2 bases, and 8 bases stayed unmatched. The CDR3 consists of 15 residues. CDR3: CASEFSGGAYNEQFF. CDR3 nucleotide sequence: TGCGCCAGCGAATTCTCGGGGGGGGCCTACAATGAGCAGTTCTTC.

This chain connects TRBV11-2 to TRBJ2-7; possibly TRBD2 for D (5 bases). The CDR3 spans 13 residues. Germline lookup yields CDR1 SGHAT and CDR2 FQNNGV. The ends were cut back, 1 base at V and 6 bases at J, with 10 bases in the middle. The CDR3 DNA reads TGTGCCAGCAGCTTAGTAGTAGGGAGCGAGCAGTACTTC. It translates to CASSLVVGSEQYF.

V and J are TRBV5-1 and TRBJ2-7, with TRBD1 identical over 7 bases. This CDR3 is built from 16 residues. V shed 0 bases, J shed 6 bases, and the junction held 12 bases outside the gene matches. CDR1 is SGHRS and CDR2 is YFSETQ in the germline V gene. This CDR3 is CASSLGDSYPTSEQYF. In DNA, the CDR3 is TGCGCCAGCAGCTTGGGGGACAGCTATCCTACCTCCGAGCAGTACTTC. Filled out from reference TRBV5-1 and TRBJ2-7, the complete variable domain reads KAGVTQTPRYLIKTRGQQVTLSCSPISGHRSVSWYQQTPGQGLQFLFEYFSETQRNKGNFPGRFSGRQFSNSRSEMNVSTLELGDSALYLCASSLGDSYPTSEQYFGPGTRLTVT.

The chain couples TRBV5-1 to TRBJ1-1; the D is unclear. CDR1 and CDR2 (germline): SGHRS, YFSETQ. With 4 bases removed from V and 3 bases from J, the gap between germline ends came to 13 bases. This CDR3 spans 14 amino acids. The CDR3 loop reads CASSRTRADTEAFF. DNA for the CDR3: TGCGCCAGCAGCCGCACCAGAGCGGACACTGAAGCTTTCTTT.

The chain links TRBV15 to TRBJ2-7; 9 bases line up with TRBD1. V shed 3 bases and J 1 base; nucleotides not matched to a gene: 4. CDR3 length: 15 amino acids. Looked up from germline, CDR1 is LNHNV and CDR2 is YYDKDF (reference sequence). In DNA, the CDR3 is TGTGCCACCAGCAGTGACAGGGGGTTATCCTACGAGCAGTACTTC. It yields the protein CATSSDRGLSYEQYF.

This sequence joins TRBV7-9 and TRBJ2-7; D not certain. The CDR3 has 12 residues. V was pared by 5 bases and J by 4 bases, with 9 bases between. Germline assignment: CDR1 SEHNR and CDR2 FQNEAQ (reference sequence). CDR3 sequence (DNA): TGTGCCAGCAGCCCTCACAGATACGAGCAGTACTTC. Translating it yields CASSPHRYEQYF.

This clone was picked up a small number of times. The gene calls are TRBV9 and TRBJ1-1; unclear D gene. CDR3 size: 14 residues. V shed 5 bases and J shed 6 bases, with 17 bases lying between them. Germline CDR1 is SGDLS and CDR2 is YYNGEE. The CDR3 coding sequence is TGTGCCAGCAGTGTCCTGCCGGTGGGAGCTGAAGCTTTCTTT. This sequence encodes CASSVLPVGAEAFF.

This clone was observed a handful of times. The chain combines TRBV15 with TRBJ1-2; no firm D call. The germline CDR1 and CDR2 sequences are LNHNV and YYDKDF (reference sequence). The CDR3 is 13 residues long. Trimming removed 7 bases from V and 7 bases from J, with 16 bases in between. In DNA, the CDR3 is TGTGCCACCAAGCCCGGAGGGAATTTTGGCTACACCTTC. It specifies CATKPGGNFGYTF. The variable domain in full, completed from reference TRBV15 and TRBJ1-2, reads DAMVIQNPRYQVTQFGKPVTLSCSQTLNHNVMYWYQQKSSQAPKLLFHYYDKDFNNEADTPDNFQSRRPNTSFCFLDIRSPGLGDTAMYLCATKPGGNFGYTFGSGTRLTVV.

The chain combines TRBV28 with TRBJ2-7; 10 bases agree with TRBD2. This CDR3 is built from 14 residues. Germline CDR1 reads MDHEN; CDR2 reads SYDVKM. The V segment lost 5 bases and the J segment 5 bases; nucleotides outside the gene matches: 6. The chain's CDR3 is CASSQAGGPHEQYF. The CDR3 region has the DNA TGTGCCAGCAGTCAAGCGGGAGGGCCACACGAGCAGTACTTC.

The chain employs TRBV30 and TRBJ1-2; 8 bases line up with TRBD1. J gave up 4 bases and V 3 bases, and 7 bases lay outside the gene matches. This CDR3 is 14 amino acids long. Germline V gene data show CDR1 as GTSNPN and CDR2 as SVGIG (reference sequence). In nucleotides, the CDR3 is TGTGCCTGGAGCCAGGACAGGGAGACCTATGGCTACACCTTC. Residues: CAWSQDRETYGYTF. The full variable domain, in which reference TRBV30 and TRBJ1-2 provide the parts outside the CDR3, is SQTIHQWPATLVQPVGSPLSLECTVEGTSNPNLYWYRQAAGRGLQLLFYSVGIGQISSEVPQNLSASRPQDRQFILSSKKLLLSDSGFYLCAWSQDRETYGYTFGSGTRLTVV.

This clone turned up a few times. The chain recombines TRBV2 with TRBJ1-1; 10 positions agree with TRBD1. The junction had 4 bases not matched to a gene; V was cut back by 7 bases and J by 2 bases. The length of the CDR3 is 14 residues. Germline V gives CDR1 SNHLY, CDR2 FYNNEI. The CDR3 here is CASTGQGGNTEAFF. The DNA of the CDR3 is TGTGCCAGCACCGGACAGGGGGGAAACACTGAAGCTTTCTTT. The complete variable domain, with remaining parts taken from reference TRBV2 and TRBJ1-1, reads EPEVTQTPSHQVTQMGQEVILRCVPISNHLYFYWYRQILGQKVEFLVSFYNNEISEKSEIFDDQFSVERPDGSNFTLKIRSTKLEDSAMYFCASTGQGGNTEAFFGQGTRLTVV.

This clone came up once. One end of the junction does not line up with germline, which may come from a read error. The chain recombines TRBV28 with TRBJ2-2; 7 bases match TRBD1. The CDR3 consists of 14 residues. CDR1 is MDHEN and CDR2 is SYDVKM in the germline V gene. CDR3 in amino acids: CASRRTGNTGELFF. CDR3 nucleotide sequence: TGTGCTAGCAGAAGGACAGGGAACACCGGGGAGCTGTTTTTT.

The rearrangement joins TRBV19 to TRBJ1-1, with 9 bases aligning to TRBD1. Germline CDR1 reads LNHDA; CDR2 reads SQIVND (reference sequence). The CDR3 sequence is 14 residues long. J lost 6 bases, V lost 5 bases, and 7 bases had no gene match. CDR3 region: CASSAGTGPSEAFF. The CDR3 DNA sequence: TGTGCCAGTAGTGCCGGGACAGGGCCATCTGAAGCTTTCTTT.

The CDR3 is CASSPTSGRLWEQYF. CDR3 in DNA: TGTGCCAGCAGCCCGACTAGCGGGAGACTTTGGGAGCAGTACTTC. The chain employs TRBV28 and TRBJ2-7, with 12 bases fitting TRBD2. Trimming removed 6 bases from V and 7 bases from J; junction bases left unmatched: 10. The CDR3 totals 15 residues. Germline V gene lookup returns CDR1 MDHEN and CDR2 SYDVKM.

The rearrangement uses TRBV5-1 and TRBJ2-7; TRBD2 matches 8 bases. Germline values: CDR1 SGHRS, CDR2 YFSETQ. Germline trimming cut 3 bases from V and 4 bases from J; bases unmatched to any gene: 12. This CDR3 has 16 residues. The CDR3 nucleotides are TGCGCCAGCAGCTCTGGGGTGGGGACTAGTTTTTACGAGCAGTACTTC. The encoded protein is CASSSGVGTSFYEQYF. The full variable domain, with the rest looked up from reference TRBV5-1 and TRBJ2-7, is KAGVTQTPRYLIKTRGQQVTLSCSPISGHRSVSWYQQTPGQGLQFLFEYFSETQRNKGNFPGRFSGRQFSNSRSEMNVSTLELGDSALYLCASSSGVGTSFYEQYFGPGTRLTVT.

The chain uses TRBV6-5 and TRBJ2-7; D perhaps matches TRBD2 (6 bases). V was trimmed by 0 bases and J by 3 bases, leaving 9 bases between them. The CDR3 loop spans 14 amino acids. CDR1 and CDR2 (germline): MNHEY, SVGAGI. CDR3 sequence reads: CASSYSGGNYEQYF. The CDR3 nucleotides read TGTGCCAGCAGTTACTCGGGCGGGAACTACGAGCAGTACTTC.

The chain combines TRBV7-6 with TRBJ2-1; D perhaps matches TRBD2 (6 bases). This CDR3 is built from 17 residues. V was clipped by 2 bases and J by 7 bases, with 21 bases between them. Germline-derived CDR1 and CDR2 are SGHVS and FNYEAQ. The CDR3 region has the DNA TGTGCCAGCAGCTTAATTCCGCGGGATGCGCTAGGGAATGAGCAGTTCTTC. Protein: CASSLIPRDALGNEQFF.

The chain uses TRBV5-1 and TRBJ2-1; D is perhaps TRBD2 (5 bases). Trimming shortened V by 4 bases and J by 2 bases, and 16 bases separated the two germline ends. The CDR3 is 16 residues long. Looked up from germline, CDR1 is SGHRS and CDR2 is YFSETQ. CDR3 coding DNA: TGCGCCAGCAGCCGTGGTGGGAGCGGTCCCTACAATGAGCAGTTCTTC. Amino acids: CASSRGGSGPYNEQFF.

This clone was seen more than once but under ten times. This chain joins TRBV4-1 and TRBJ2-6; 10 nucleotides line up with TRBD1. The length of the CDR3 is 18 residues. Trimming cost V 1 base and J 0 bases; bases outside gene matches: 3. Germline CDR1 and CDR2: MGHRA and YSYEKL. This CDR3 is CASSQAGTGASGANVLTF. In DNA form, the CDR3 reads TGCGCCAGCAGCCAAGCTGGGACAGGGGCCTCTGGGGCCAACGTCCTGACTTTC.